One and the same sample provided the 16 T cell receptor beta chains below, sequenced in a study of Ad26.COV2.S vaccination and SARS-CoV-2 variants. Assay used: immunoSEQ multiplex PCR; TCRdb lists only in-frame clones, some missing. This sample has hundreds of thousands of clones, with 90% found just once. Treatment in this sample: some 19 received Ad26.COV2.S at low or high dose, single or two shots; five or six received placebo; per-sample allocation not given. Collection of samples fell on day 63 after the first vaccine or placebo injection. The material sequenced was peripheral blood, taken in a trial of Ad26.COV2.S vaccine versus placebo. Source of these receptors: a person between 18 and 65 years old who received the Ad26.COV2.S COVID-19 vaccine or a placebo.

The chain employs TRBV28 and TRBJ2-3, with TRBD1 matching over 7 bases. The germline CDR1 and CDR2 sequences are MDHEN and SYDVKM. CDR3 length: 15 residues. The junction had 10 bases not matched to a gene; V was cut back by 3 bases and J by 7 bases. CDR3 in amino acids: CASSFYRGGENTQYF. Here the CDR3 DNA reads TGTGCCAGCAGTTTTTATAGAGGGGGCGAAAATACGCAGTATTTT.

This clone was detected only once. The chain uses TRBV6-6 and TRBJ1-3; 7 bases map to TRBD1. This CDR3 has 15 residues. Germline-derived CDR1 and CDR2 are MNHNY and SVGAGI (reference sequence). V lost 4 bases, J lost 2 bases, and 5 bases stayed unmatched. The CDR3 DNA reads TGTGCCAGCAGTTTAGGGGGCTTAACTGGAAACACCATATATTTT. It specifies CASSLGGLTGNTIYF.

In this sample, this clone turned up once. The chain carries TRBV18 and TRBJ2-6; D gene unclear. There are 18 residues in the CDR3. CDR1 KGHSH and CDR2 LQKENI come from the germline V gene. Trimming removed 4 bases from V and 0 bases from J, with 16 bases in between. In nucleotides, the CDR3 is TGTGCCAGCTCACGGGTAGGGTTAAGCGTCTCTGGGGCCAACGTCCTGACTTTC. This translates into CASSRVGLSVSGANVLTF.

The chain links TRBV7-8 to TRBJ2-1, with D maybe TRBD2 (6 bases). The CDR3 is 17 residues long. The germline CDR1 and CDR2 sequences are SGHVS and FQNEAQ. V was cut by 6 bases and J by 3 bases, with 21 bases left in between. CDR3: CASSHYGAEGLYNEQFF. The DNA of the CDR3 is TGTGCCAGCAGTCATTACGGGGCGGAGGGCCTCTACAATGAGCAGTTCTTC.

The chain links TRBV7-9 to TRBJ1-1, with TRBD1 matching 7 bases. The CDR3 runs 14 residues. Germline V gene sequence: CDR1 SEHNR, CDR2 FQNEAQ (reference sequence). V dropped 1 base and J dropped 9; count of bases not matched to a gene: 8. The CDR3 is CASSLGGDRGQAFF. DNA of the CDR3: TGTGCCAGCAGCTTAGGGGGGGACAGAGGCCAAGCTTTCTTT.

The rearrangement joins TRBV27 to TRBJ2-1; D call uncertain. The CDR3 is 12 residues long. V lost 3 bases to trimming and J lost 10 bases, with 10 bases between them. Germline CDR1 reads MNHEY; CDR2 reads SMNVEV (reference sequence). CDR3 in DNA: TGTGCCAGCAGTTTGCTGGGTCACGAGCAGTTCTTC. Amino acid sequence: CASSLLGHEQFF.

The chain couples TRBV19 to TRBJ2-1; perhaps TRBD1 as D (6 bases). Trimming stripped 5 bases from V and 3 bases from J, with 11 bases between. CDR1 LNHDA and CDR2 SQIVND come from the germline V gene (reference sequence). The CDR3 extends over 14 amino acids. The CDR3: CASSFQGFYNEQFF. The CDR3 DNA reads TGTGCCAGTAGTTTCCAGGGGTTCTACAATGAGCAGTTCTTC.

The genes are TRBV7-9 and TRBJ2-1; tentatively, D is TRBD1 or TRBD2 (6 bases each). This CDR3 region has 18 residues. CDR1 and CDR2 (germline): SEHNR, FQNEAQ (reference sequence). Trimming removed 1 base at V and 6 bases at J, with 22 bases between. The CDR3 is CASSLDLSVGGVLNEQFF. The CDR3 nucleotides are TGTGCCAGCAGCTTAGACCTATCAGTCGGGGGCGTCCTCAATGAGCAGTTCTTC. Variable domain in full (rest from reference TRBV7-9 and TRBJ2-1): DTGVSQNPRHKITKRGQNVTFRCDPISEHNRLYWYRQTLGQGPEFLTYFQNEAQLEKSRLLSDRFSAERPKGSFSTLEIQRTEQGDSAMYLCASSLDLSVGGVLNEQFFGPGTRLTVL.

This clone was picked up one time. The rearrangement uses TRBV30 and TRBJ1-5; 8 bases map to TRBD1. Germline V gene lookup returns CDR1 GTSNPN and CDR2 SVGIG (reference sequence). Trimming removed 2 bases from V and 0 bases from J; junction bases left unmatched: 6. This CDR3 region has 16 residues. The CDR3: CAWSHKGQASNQPQHF. The CDR3 nucleotides read TGTGCCTGGAGTCACAAGGGACAGGCTAGCAATCAGCCCCAGCATTTT. Drawing the rest from reference TRBV30 and TRBJ1-5, the complete variable domain is SQTIHQWPATLVQPVGSPLSLECTVEGTSNPNLYWYRQAAGRGLQLLFYSVGIGQISSEVPQNLSASRPQDRQFILSSKKLLLSDSGFYLCAWSHKGQASNQPQHFGDGTRLSIL.

The genes are TRBV7-9 and TRBJ2-2; 11 bases align to TRBD2. This CDR3 comprises 17 residues. Trimming cost V 1 base and J 4 bases; bases outside gene matches: 5. Germline V gene sequence: CDR1 SEHNR, CDR2 FQNEAQ (reference sequence). CDR3 residues: CASSLVLAGDGTGELFF. As DNA, the CDR3 is TGTGCCAGCAGCTTAGTACTAGCGGGAGACGGCACCGGGGAGCTGTTTTTT.

This chain uses TRBV4-3 with TRBJ2-5; TRBD2 matches 8 bases. The CDR3 has 16 amino acids. Germline V gene sequence: CDR1 LGHNA, CDR2 YSLEER. The ends lost 3 bases at V and 2 bases at J; junction bases unmatched: 8. The CDR3 DNA reads TGCGCCAGCAGCCAGATGACCGGGACTAGTCAAGAGACCCAGTACTTC. The encoded protein is CASSQMTGTSQETQYF.

This chain connects TRBV9 to TRBJ2-3; D gene uncertain. This CDR3 spans 12 amino acids. Germline loops: CDR1 SGDLS, CDR2 YYNGEE. Trimming stripped 2 bases from V and 10 bases from J, with 11 bases between. In nucleotides, the CDR3 is TGTGCCAGCAGCGTCGGTGGCTCGGCGCAGTATTTT. Translation: CASSVGGSAQYF.

The chain joins TRBV28 to TRBJ1-1; D gene unclear. The CDR3 is made up of 13 amino acids. V lost 9 bases and J 5 bases, leaving 16 bases between the germline ends. Germline V gene sequence: CDR1 MDHEN, CDR2 SYDVKM. CDR3 residues: CASRPTGGTEAFF. The CDR3 DNA is TGTGCCAGTCGCCCGACGGGTGGGACTGAAGCTTTCTTT.

The chain is built from TRBV4-1 and TRBJ2-1, with D perhaps TRBD1 or TRBD2 (5 bases each). The germline CDR1 and CDR2 sequences are MGHRA and YSYEKL. The CDR3 is made up of 17 amino acids. V gave up 4 bases and J gave up 3 bases, with 19 bases separating them. The chain's CDR3 is CASSRYPGPLRYNEQFF. The CDR3 DNA is TGCGCCAGCAGCCGATACCCGGGACCACTTCGCTACAATGAGCAGTTCTTC.

The chain combines TRBV6-2 or TRBV6-3 with TRBJ2-1; 9 nucleotides align to TRBD2. The CDR3 extends over 20 amino acids. CDR1 is MNHEY, CDR2 SVGEGT, per germline. The V gene end was trimmed by 5 bases and the J gene end by 0 bases; junction bases not matched to a gene: 17. The CDR3 nucleotides read TGTGCCAGCAGTAGGCTAGGGTTTAGCGGGAGAATAGTCTCCTACAATGAGCAGTTCTTC. This codes for CASSRLGFSGRIVSYNEQFF.

This rearrangement joins TRBV10-3 to TRBJ1-4; tentatively, D is TRBD1 (6 bases). The germline V gene encodes CDR1 ENHRY and CDR2 SYGVKD. The V gene lost 3 bases and the J gene lost 10 bases, with 12 bases spanning the gap. The CDR3 runs 13 residues. The CDR3 DNA follows: TGTGCCATCAGTGACGGACAGCCCCGAAAACTGTTTTTT. Protein product: CAISDGQPRKLFF.